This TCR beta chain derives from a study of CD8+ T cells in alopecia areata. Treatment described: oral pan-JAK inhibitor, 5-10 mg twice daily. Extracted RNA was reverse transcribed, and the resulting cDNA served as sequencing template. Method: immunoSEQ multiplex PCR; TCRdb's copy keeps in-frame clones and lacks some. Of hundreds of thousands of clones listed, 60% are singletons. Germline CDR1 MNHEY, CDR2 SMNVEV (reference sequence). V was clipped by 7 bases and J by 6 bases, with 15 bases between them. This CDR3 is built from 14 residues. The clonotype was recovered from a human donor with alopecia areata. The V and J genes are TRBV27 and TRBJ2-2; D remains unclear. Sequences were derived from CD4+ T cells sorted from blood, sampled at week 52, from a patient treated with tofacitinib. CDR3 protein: CASTLKTPAGELFF. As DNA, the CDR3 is TGTGCCAGCACCCTCAAGACTCCCGCCGGGGAGCTGTTTTTT.